In its sample, the clone carrying this T cell receptor beta chain is large. The antigen is undetermined. The sample belongs to a study of vaccination and CD4 T cells after COVID-19. Oncomine TCR Beta short-read sequencing was applied to DNA from cultured CD4+ T cells. TCRdb re-analysed the PCR reads in MiXCR, keeping a single row per CDR3 protein. Of some 9,300 distinct CDR3 sequences in the sample, 59% were seen once. V was pared by 0 bases and J by 3 bases, with 8 bases of the junction left unmatched. Germline V gene lookup returns CDR1 SEHNR and CDR2 FQNEAQ (reference sequence). The CDR3 runs 17 residues. The treatment was: approximately nine-day PBMC culture with coronavirus spike peptide pools or control peptides (ViraFEST assay).

The sample was CD4+ T cells from blood, cultured in vitro. The chain joins TRBV7-9 to TRBJ2-5; 9 bases match TRBD1. This sequence was found in a human donor who had recovered from COVID-19. The CDR3 region is CASSLATPGQGKETQYF. The CDR3 nucleotides read TGTGCCAGCAGCTTAGCGACCCCGGGACAGGGAAAAGAGACCCAGTACTTC.